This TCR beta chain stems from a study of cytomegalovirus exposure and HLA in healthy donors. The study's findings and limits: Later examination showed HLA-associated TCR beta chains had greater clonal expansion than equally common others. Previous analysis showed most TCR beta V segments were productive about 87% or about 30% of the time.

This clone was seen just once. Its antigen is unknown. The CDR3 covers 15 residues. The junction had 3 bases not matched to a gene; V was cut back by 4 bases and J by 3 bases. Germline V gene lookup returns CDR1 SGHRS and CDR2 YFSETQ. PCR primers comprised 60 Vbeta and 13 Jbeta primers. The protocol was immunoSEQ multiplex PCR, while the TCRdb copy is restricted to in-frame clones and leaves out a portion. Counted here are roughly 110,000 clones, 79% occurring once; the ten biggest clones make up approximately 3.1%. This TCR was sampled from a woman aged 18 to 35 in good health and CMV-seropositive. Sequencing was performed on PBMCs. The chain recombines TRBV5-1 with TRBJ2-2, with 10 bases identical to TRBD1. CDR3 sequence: CASSEGTGDTGELFF. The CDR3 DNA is TGCGCCAGCAGCGAGGGGACAGGGGACACCGGGGAGCTGTTTTTT.